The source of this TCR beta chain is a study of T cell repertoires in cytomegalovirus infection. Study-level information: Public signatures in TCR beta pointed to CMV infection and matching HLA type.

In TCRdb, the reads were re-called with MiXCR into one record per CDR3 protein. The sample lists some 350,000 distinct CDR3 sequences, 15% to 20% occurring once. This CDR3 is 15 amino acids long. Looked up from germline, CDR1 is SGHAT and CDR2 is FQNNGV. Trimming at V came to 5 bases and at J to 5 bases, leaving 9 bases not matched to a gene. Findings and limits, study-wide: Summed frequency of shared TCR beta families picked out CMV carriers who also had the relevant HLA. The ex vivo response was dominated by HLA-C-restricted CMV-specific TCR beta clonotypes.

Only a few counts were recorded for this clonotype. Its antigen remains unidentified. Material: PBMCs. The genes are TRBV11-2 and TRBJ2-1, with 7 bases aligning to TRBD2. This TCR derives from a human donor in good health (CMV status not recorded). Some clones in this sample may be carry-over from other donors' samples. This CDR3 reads CASSHHGGSNNEQFF. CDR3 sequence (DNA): TGTGCCAGCAGCCATCACGGGGGGTCCAACAATGAGCAGTTCTTC.